These 21 T cell receptor beta chains share one sample of origin, sequenced in a study of T-cell memory formation after mild COVID-19. MiXCR, applied by TCRdb to the 5' RACE reads, yields one record per CDR3 protein. Of some 46,000 distinct CDR3 sequences detected, approximately 7% appear once; the ten largest clones hold about 0.84%. Specimen: PBMCs or a T cell subset sorted from them (not recorded which). All receptors come from an adult who had mild COVID-19 (a few samples of this study predate the infection). Cell type and time point are not known.

This sequence joins TRBV7-9 and TRBJ1-3, with D tentatively TRBD1 (5 bases). Germline CDR1 SEHNR, CDR2 FQNEAQ (reference sequence). Trimming cost V 3 bases and J 0 bases, with 9 bases left between them. This CDR3 is 15 amino acids long. CDR3: CASSLRDGSGNTIYF. CDR3 in DNA: TGTGCCAGCAGCTTGAGGGACGGCTCTGGAAACACCATATATTTT.

This clonotype was picked up many times. The chain joins TRBV5-5 to TRBJ2-7; TRBD2 matches at 8 bases. CDR1 is SGHKS, CDR2 YYEKEE, per germline (reference sequence). V was clipped by 0 bases and J by 3 bases; unmatched bases: 11. This CDR3 spans 17 amino acids. The CDR3 spells CASSLDHGGLDRYEQYF. CDR3 DNA: TGTGCCAGCAGCTTGGACCACGGGGGACTAGACCGCTACGAGCAGTACTTC. Full variable domain (outside the CDR3, taken from reference TRBV5-5 and TRBJ2-7): DAGVTQSPTHLIKTRGQQVTLRCSPISGHKSVSWYQQVLGQGPQFIFQYYEKEERGRGNFPDRFSARQFPNYSSELNVNALLLGDSALYLCASSLDHGGLDRYEQYFGPGTRLTVT.

This clonotype showed up just once. This sequence joins TRBV29-1 and TRBJ1-5; D call uncertain. Trimming removed 4 bases from V and 7 bases from J, with 14 bases in between. The V gene's germline CDR1 is SQVTM and CDR2 ANQGSEA. CDR3 length: 13 amino acids. The CDR3 coding sequence is TGCAGCGTTGCCTCCGATATGAGACAGCCCCAGCATTTT. It translates to CSVASDMRQPQHF.

The V gene is TRBV24-1, the J gene TRBJ1-4; D gene ambiguous. This CDR3 has 14 residues. Trimming cost V 6 bases and J 8 bases, with 15 bases left between them. CDR1 is KGHDR, CDR2 SFDVKD, per germline. CDR3 coding DNA: TGTGCCACCAGTCGGTACGGCGCCGGGGAAAAACTGTTTTTT. It encodes CATSRYGAGEKLFF.

This clonotype was counted a few times. This chain connects TRBV18 to TRBJ2-7; D gene ambiguous. This CDR3 is 18 amino acids long. With 0 bases removed from V and 2 bases from J, the gap between germline ends came to 20 bases. The V gene's germline CDR1 is KGHSH and CDR2 LQKENI. CDR3 nucleotides: TGTGCCAGCTCACCACCACCCGTTCGGTTGGCCAGCCCCTACGAGCAGTACTTC. This codes for CASSPPPVRLASPYEQYF.

Many counts were recorded for this clonotype. The V call is TRBV5-5, the J call TRBJ2-5; D not certain. Germline V gene data show CDR1 as SGHKS and CDR2 as YYEKEE (reference sequence). Trimming left V 5 bases short and J 5 bases short, with 13 bases between. This CDR3 has 13 amino acids. The CDR3: CASRLTPWETQYF. Here the CDR3 DNA reads TGTGCCAGCAGACTTACGCCCTGGGAGACCCAGTACTTC.

This clonotype was seen only a few times. The genes are TRBV7-2 and TRBJ1-1, with 9 bases that match TRBD1. CDR1 is SGHTA, CDR2 FQGNSA, per germline. This CDR3 has 14 residues. V was pared by 5 bases and J by 4 bases, with 5 bases of the junction left unmatched. The CDR3 sequence: CASSAGQGTTEAFF. The CDR3 bases are TGTGCCAGCAGCGCTGGACAGGGGACCACTGAAGCTTTCTTT.

This clonotype was found many times. The chain couples TRBV12-3 or TRBV12-4 to TRBJ2-7; the D gene is possibly TRBD1 (5 bases). This CDR3 comprises 12 residues. V lost 6 bases and J 0 bases, leaving 6 bases between the germline ends. CDR3 DNA: TGTGCCAGCAGCGACAGCTCCTACGAGCAGTACTTC. As protein: CASSDSSYEQYF.

This clonotype was counted many times. The gene calls are TRBV12-3 or TRBV12-4 and TRBJ1-1, with D uncertain. The V and J ends lost 7 bases and 2 bases respectively, with 5 bases between them. This CDR3 has 11 amino acids. CDR3 in amino acids: CASTLNTEAFF. The CDR3 DNA follows: TGTGCCAGCACCCTTAACACTGAAGCTTTCTTT.

The chain uses TRBV14 and TRBJ2-6; D gene uncertain. Germline CDR1 SGHDN, CDR2 FVKESK. This CDR3 has 15 residues. Trimming shortened V by 8 bases and J by 1 base, and 12 bases separated the two germline ends. The CDR3 DNA follows: TGTGCCAGCCACAGCTACCGATCTGGGGCCAACGTCCTGACTTTC. This sequence encodes CASHSYRSGANVLTF.

This clonotype turned up a few times. The V gene is TRBV6-2 or TRBV6-3, the J gene TRBJ1-2, with a weak D call TRBD1 (5 bases). Trimming removed 4 bases at V and 4 bases at J, with 10 bases between. The CDR3 spans 13 residues. The germline gives CDR1 MNHEY, CDR2 SVGEGT. CDR3 in amino acids: CASSWDFAYGYTF. Here the CDR3 DNA reads TGTGCCAGCAGTTGGGACTTTGCCTATGGCTACACCTTC.

This clonotype was observed many times. The chain uses TRBV5-1 and TRBJ2-7; 7 positions match TRBD1. CDR1 SGHRS and CDR2 YFSETQ come from the germline V gene. This CDR3 has 13 amino acids. The ends lost 3 bases at V and 2 bases at J; junction bases unmatched: 2. Written as DNA, the CDR3 is TGCGCCAGCAGCTGGGACAGCACCTACGAGCAGTACTTC. Protein product: CASSWDSTYEQYF. Supplemented by reference TRBV5-1 and TRBJ2-7, the full variable domain reads KAGVTQTPRYLIKTRGQQVTLSCSPISGHRSVSWYQQTPGQGLQFLFEYFSETQRNKGNFPGRFSGRQFSNSRSEMNVSTLELGDSALYLCASSWDSTYEQYFGPGTRLTVT.

The table lists this clonotype with a few counts. V is TRBV10-3 and J is TRBJ2-3; a weak D match, TRBD2 (5 bases). Trimming took off 6 bases at V and 2 bases at J, with 21 bases between the two ends. Germline values: CDR1 ENHRY, CDR2 SYGVKD. This CDR3 is built from 17 residues. CDR3 nucleotide sequence: TGTGCCATCAGGGCTATGGGCGGGTCCCGTCTCACAGATACGCAGTATTTT. Translated, it gives CAIRAMGGSRLTDTQYF.

This clonotype was counted many times. The chain recombines TRBV4-2 with TRBJ1-1; no firm D call. V shed 3 bases and J shed 1 base, with 12 bases lying between them. Germline CDR1 LGHNA, CDR2 YNFKEQ. The CDR3 contains 15 residues. In nucleotides, the CDR3 is TGTGCCAGCAGCCACGACCGCGGGGAGAACACTGAAGCTTTCTTT. Its protein is CASSHDRGENTEAFF.

This clonotype has a handful of counts. It may be a read error: a sequence one base away is much more abundant. The chain uses TRBV7-2 and TRBJ2-3; D uncertain. Trimming removed 4 bases from V and 2 bases from J, with 4 bases in between. Germline V CDR1 and CDR2: SGHTA, FQGNSA. The CDR3 has 12 amino acids. The CDR3 sequence is CASSYYTDTQYF. The CDR3 region has the DNA TGTGCCAGCAGCTACTACACAGATACGCAGTATTTT.

This clonotype was detected many times. This chain links TRBV7-2 with TRBJ1-2; 9 bases agree with TRBD1. The V and J ends lost 1 base and 3 bases, in that order; junction bases with no gene match: 3. CDR1 and CDR2 (germline): SGHTA, FQGNSA. This CDR3 spans 15 amino acids. The CDR3 is CASSLERTGDYGYTF. The CDR3 DNA reads TGTGCCAGCAGCTTAGAGAGGACAGGGGACTATGGCTACACCTTC.

There are many counts of this clonotype. This chain uses TRBV3-1 with TRBJ2-7, with 7 bases aligning to TRBD1. This CDR3 comprises 12 residues. Trimming at V came to 1 base and at J to 9 bases, leaving 3 bases not matched to a gene. CDR1 LGHDT and CDR2 YNNKEL come from the germline V gene (reference sequence). CDR3 sequence reads: CASSQGRDRQYF. The CDR3 DNA is TGTGCCAGCAGCCAAGGTCGGGACAGGCAGTACTTC.

This clonotype was counted a few times. The chain uses TRBV27 and TRBJ2-1; 8 bases are a match to TRBD2. V lost 0 bases, J lost 0 bases, and 7 bases stayed unmatched. The CDR3 spans 18 residues. CDR1 and CDR2 from the germline V gene are MNHEY and SMNVEV (reference sequence). CDR3 loop: CASSLSAGGASSYNEQFF. In DNA form, the CDR3 reads TGTGCCAGCAGTTTATCCGCGGGGGGTGCTAGCTCCTACAATGAGCAGTTCTTC.

This clonotype was seen a few times. The chain links TRBV7-9 to TRBJ1-4; 9 positions agree with TRBD1. The germline CDR1 and CDR2 sequences are SEHNR and FQNEAQ (reference sequence). The CDR3 has 16 residues. J gave up 6 bases and V 1 base, and 6 bases lay outside the gene matches. In DNA, the CDR3 is TGTGCCAGCAGCTTAGGTCTCCGGGACAGGGATGAAAAACTGTTTTTT. Its translation is CASSLGLRDRDEKLFF.

This clonotype was picked up many times. V and J are TRBV7-9 and TRBJ2-1; no firm D call. V was trimmed by 7 bases and J by 13 bases, leaving 17 bases between them. This CDR3 is 12 amino acids long. Germline-derived CDR1 and CDR2 are SEHNR and FQNEAQ (reference sequence). DNA for the CDR3: TGTGCCAGCACCCTCAGTGGGCAGGAACAGTTCTTC. This translates into CASTLSGQEQFF.

This clonotype appeared many times. The genes are TRBV4-2 and TRBJ1-1; D perhaps matches TRBD1 (6 bases). The CDR3 has 18 amino acids. The germline V gene encodes CDR1 LGHNA and CDR2 YNFKEQ. V was shortened by 0 bases and J by 0 bases, with 17 bases between the two germline ends. CDR3 coding DNA: TGTGCCAGCAGCCAAGATGCGGGGGGCTGGGAGATGAACACTGAAGCTTTCTTT. Its translation: CASSQDAGGWEMNTEAFF.